This TCR beta chain was documented in a study of T cells after yellow fever vaccination. Study-wide points: The secondary response showed a weaker magnitude and a faster peak, day 5 versus 15.

TCRdb re-called the 5' RACE reads through MiXCR, storing one row per CDR3 protein. The table shows about 350,000 distinct CDR3 sequences, with approximately 12% occurring only once. Germline V gene data show CDR1 as SQVTM and CDR2 as ANQGSEA. V lost 3 bases, J lost 0 bases, and 3 bases lay in between. This CDR3 is 13 amino acids long. A note on this clonotype: The antigen remains undetermined.

Material: CD4+ T cells sorted from PBMCs, obtained 15 days after the yellow fever booster vaccination. The V and J genes are TRBV29-1 and TRBJ2-6; D is unclear. The TCR sequence derives from a man in his late teens or twenties who received the YFV17D yellow fever vaccine. The CDR3 DNA sequence: TGCAGCGTTGACGTCTCTGGGGCCAACGTCCTGACTTTC. Translating it yields CSVDVSGANVLTF.